This entry is about one T cell receptor beta chain. Its specific antigen is unknown. No base-level quality is on record; no much larger clone is a single base apart. The data are from a study of blood T cell repertoires in COVID-19 (dated by TCRdb to about 2020). A note on the overall study: The collaborator samples originated in the United States, Italy and Spain and spanned the acute and convalescent phases of COVID-19. The sample metadata nearly always contained a de-identified subject ID, COVID-19 status, age in years and sex. Where available, HLA class I and class II types were taken from metadata supplied by the sample provider and were not determined by assay-based typing. Subjects who had been exposed to COVID-19, were actively infected with it, or had recovered from it provided the deeply sampled blood TCRbeta repertoires that made up the dataset. The prospective study material was composed of cDNA or gDNA derived from T cells, B-cell-depleted T cells, or PBMCs. Samples came from the ongoing ImmuneRACE study (first 160 participants) plus 1,254 subjects from 6 global collaborators. The repertoires were made available in a free public database intended to serve as a resource for research on the immune response to SARS-CoV-2. Study-wide conclusions, independent of this receptor: The quantity of clinical and demographic metadata differed by source and by participant and was supplied without curation.

Sequences SGHNT (CDR1) and YYREEE (CDR2) are obtained from the germline V gene (reference sequence). Between the V and J ends, shortened by 1 base and 4 bases respectively, the junction contains 12 bases. Counted from cysteine to phenylalanine, this CDR3 has 15 amino acids. The retained sequence is limited to the CDR3, 45 bases, with the frame set at the first base. Participants in the prospective study were enrolled through a virtual design, were aged roughly 18 to 100 years, and lived in about two dozen United States geographic areas. In the prospective study, participants were assigned to cohorts based on the clinical history participants reported in a screening survey and a study questionnaire. Recovered participants in ImmuneRACE Cohort 3 were defined as having two consecutive negative NP/OP PCR tests, clearance from a healthcare professional, or resolution of symptoms. Each participant in the prospective study had whole blood, serum and a nasopharyngeal or oropharyngeal swab collected by mobile phlebotomists. Over a roughly two-month period, participants in the prospective study had the option of providing additional blood draws and questionnaires. Before DNA extraction, blood samples from the prospective study were shipped at room temperature or frozen.

TCRbeta CDR3 regions were amplified from genomic DNA using the immunoSEQ Assay, a bias-controlled multiplex PCR. In the paper's pipeline: The number of nucleated cells in each sample was estimated from the amplification of reference gene primers within the assay. To quantify the absolute abundance of each unique TCRbeta CDR3 rearrangement, sequence reads were collapsed and filtered. Productive Simpson clonality was computed per sample as the square root of Simpson's diversity index over productive rearrangements. Sourced from immuneACCESS, this table was stored by TCRdb with only in-frame sequences that have V and J called. A share of the clones is absent; for the studies checked, an unresolved V gene accounts for under half, and the remainder has no known explanation. V, J and clone size are taken as reported in that table, and D and trimming were inferred from the DNA itself. In this sample the table shows about 160,000 clones, roughly 84% of which occur a single time. Of the sample, around a sixth is held by the ten largest clones.

Recombination joined TRBV5-4 with TRBJ2-1, and perhaps TRBD1 as D gene, on 6 matching bases. Material for sequencing was PBMCs or T cells enriched from blood (not recorded which). The sequence derives from a man in his 60s who had recovered from COVID-19. The CDR3 here reads CASSLNRGLYNEQFF. The nucleotide sequence reads TGTGCCAGCAGCTTGAATAGGGGGTTATACAATGAGCAGTTCTTC. With the portions outside the CDR3 filled from the reference TRBV5-4 and TRBJ2-1 genes, the complete variable region becomes ETGVTQSPTHLIKTRGQQVTLRCSSQSGHNTVSWYQQALGQGPQFIFQYYREEENGRGNFPPRFSGLQFPNYSSELNVNALELDDSALYLCASSLNRGLYNEQFFGPGTRLTVL.